Listed here is a single T cell receptor beta chain. CDR3 size: 11 residues. Germline-derived CDR1 and CDR2 are LGHDT and YNNKEL (reference sequence). With 4 bases removed from V and 6 bases from J, the gap between germline ends came to 7 bases. This record comes from a study of blood T cell repertoires in COVID-19. Produced via immunoSEQ multiplex PCR; TCRdb's table is partial and in-frame only. This table has more than 90,000 clones, around 85% appearing once. The TCR sequence derives from a human donor in a cohort sampled during active COVID-19. This sequence joins TRBV3-1 (or the pseudogene TRBV3-2) and TRBJ2-7; D not resolved. Sequenced material: peripheral blood. The CDR3 region has the DNA TGTGCCAGCAGCCTCACCAGCGAGCAGTACTTC. This codes for CASSLTSEQYF.